The TCR beta chain described here comes from a study of blood T cells in healthy people across ages. The second PCR ran about 6 to 11 cycles with a sample-barcoded 5' primer and J-beta primers. MiXCR, run by TCRdb on the 5' RACE reads, gives a single entry per CDR3 protein. Among more than 800,000 distinct CDR3 sequences listed, roughly 26% were seen once. The CDR3 loop spans 14 amino acids. V was cut by 10 bases and J by 0 bases, with 16 bases left in between. Germline V lookup: CDR1 SEHNR, CDR2 FQNEAQ (reference sequence). Worth noting for this clonotype: Just one base apart from a much larger clone, this may be a read error.

V usage is TRBV7-9 and J usage is TRBJ2-7, with a possible D match to TRBD2 (5 bases). The specimen sequenced was blood. The receptor's source is an elderly woman in good health. This chain's CDR3 is CANRQSGSSYEQYF. CDR3 sequence (DNA): TGTGCCAACAGACAAAGCGGAAGCTCCTACGAGCAGTACTTC.